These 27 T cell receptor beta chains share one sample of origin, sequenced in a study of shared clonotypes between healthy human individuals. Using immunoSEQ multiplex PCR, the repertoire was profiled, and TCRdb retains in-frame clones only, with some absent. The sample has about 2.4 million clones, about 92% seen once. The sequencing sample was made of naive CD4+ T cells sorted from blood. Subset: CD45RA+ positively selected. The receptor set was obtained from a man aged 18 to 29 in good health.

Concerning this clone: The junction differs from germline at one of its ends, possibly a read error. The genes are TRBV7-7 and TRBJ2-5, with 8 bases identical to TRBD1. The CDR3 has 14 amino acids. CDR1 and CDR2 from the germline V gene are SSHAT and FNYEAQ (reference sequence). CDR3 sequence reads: CASSYNGQGETQYF. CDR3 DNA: TGTGCTAGCAGCTACAATGGACAGGGAGAGACCCAGTACTTC. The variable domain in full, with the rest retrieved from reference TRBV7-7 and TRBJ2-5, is GAGVSQSPRYKVTKRGQDVTLRCDPISSHATLYWYQQALGQGPEFLTYFNYEAQPDKSGLPSDRFSAERPEGSISTLTIQRTEQRDSAMYRCASSYNGQGETQYFGPGTRLLVL.

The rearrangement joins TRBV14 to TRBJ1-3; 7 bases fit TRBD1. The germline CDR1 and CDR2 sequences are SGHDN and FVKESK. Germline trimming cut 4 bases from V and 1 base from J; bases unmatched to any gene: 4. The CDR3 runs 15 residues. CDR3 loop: CASSLTGVSGNTIYF. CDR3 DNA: TGTGCCAGCAGCCTTACAGGGGTTTCTGGAAACACCATATATTTT.

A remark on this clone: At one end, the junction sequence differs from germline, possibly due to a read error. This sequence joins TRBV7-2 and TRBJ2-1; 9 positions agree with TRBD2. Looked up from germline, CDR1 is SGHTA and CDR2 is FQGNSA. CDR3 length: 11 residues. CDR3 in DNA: TGTGCCAGCAGCCCAGGGACTAGCATTCTCTTC. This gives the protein CASSPGTSILF.

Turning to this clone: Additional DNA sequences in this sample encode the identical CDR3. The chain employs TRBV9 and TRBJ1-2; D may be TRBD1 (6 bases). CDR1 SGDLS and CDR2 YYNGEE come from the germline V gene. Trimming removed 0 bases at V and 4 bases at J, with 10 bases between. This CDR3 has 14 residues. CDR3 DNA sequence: TGTGCCAGCAGCGTAGAGGCAGGGGCCTATGGCTACACCTTC. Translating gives CASSVEAGAYGYTF.

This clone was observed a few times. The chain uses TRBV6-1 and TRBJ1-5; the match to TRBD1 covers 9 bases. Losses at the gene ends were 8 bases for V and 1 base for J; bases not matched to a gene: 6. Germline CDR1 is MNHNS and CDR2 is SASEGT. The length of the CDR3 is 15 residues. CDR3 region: CASGLDRGSNQPQHF. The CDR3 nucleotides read TGTGCCAGCGGTTTGGACAGGGGAAGCAATCAGCCCCAGCATTTT.

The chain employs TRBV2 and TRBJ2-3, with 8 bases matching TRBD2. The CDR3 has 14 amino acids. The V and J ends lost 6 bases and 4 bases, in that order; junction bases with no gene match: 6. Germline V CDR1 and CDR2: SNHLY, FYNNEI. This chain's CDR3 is CASRVLAGPDTQYF. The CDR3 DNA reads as TGTGCCAGCAGAGTTCTAGCGGGCCCAGATACGCAGTATTTT.

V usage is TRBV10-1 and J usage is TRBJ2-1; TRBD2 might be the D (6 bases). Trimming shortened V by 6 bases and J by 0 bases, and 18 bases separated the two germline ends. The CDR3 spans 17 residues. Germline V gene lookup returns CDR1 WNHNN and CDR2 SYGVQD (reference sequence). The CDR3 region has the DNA TGCGCCAGCAGCCTCGTTTTAGCGGAACGCTCCTACAATGAGCAGTTCTTC. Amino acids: CASSLVLAERSYNEQFF.

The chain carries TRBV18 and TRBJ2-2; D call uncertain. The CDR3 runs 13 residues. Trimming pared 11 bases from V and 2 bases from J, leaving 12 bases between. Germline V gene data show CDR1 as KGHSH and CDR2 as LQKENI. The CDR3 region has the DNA TGTGCCGCCGCCATCCAAAACACCGGGGAGCTGTTTTTT. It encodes CAAAIQNTGELFF.

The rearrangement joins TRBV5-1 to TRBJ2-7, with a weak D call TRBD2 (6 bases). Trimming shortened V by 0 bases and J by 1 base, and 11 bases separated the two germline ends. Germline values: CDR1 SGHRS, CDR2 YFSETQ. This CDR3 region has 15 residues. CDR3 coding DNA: TGCGCCAGCAGCTTGGGGAGGGACGGTTCCTACGAGCAGTACTTC. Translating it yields CASSLGRDGSYEQYF.

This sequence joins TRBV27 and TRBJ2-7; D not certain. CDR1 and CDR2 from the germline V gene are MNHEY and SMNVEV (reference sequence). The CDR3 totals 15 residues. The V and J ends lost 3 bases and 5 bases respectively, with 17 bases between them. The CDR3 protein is CASSLRSRLGHEQYF. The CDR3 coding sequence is TGTGCCAGCAGTTTGAGGTCCCGTCTAGGCCACGAGCAGTACTTC.

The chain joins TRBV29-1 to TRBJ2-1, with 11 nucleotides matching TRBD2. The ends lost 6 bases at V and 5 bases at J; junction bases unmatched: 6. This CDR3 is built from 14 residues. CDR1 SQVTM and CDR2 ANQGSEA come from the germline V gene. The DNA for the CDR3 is TGCAGCGTGGAACTAGCGGGAGTCCACAATGAGCAGTTCTTC. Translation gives CSVELAGVHNEQFF.

CDR3 in DNA: TGTGCCAGTATGGGGACAGTCTCCTACGAGCAGTACTTC. It codes for CASMGTVSYEQYF. The chain has TRBV19 and TRBJ2-7; 7 bases match TRBD1. V lost 7 bases and J lost 0; bases outside the gene matches: 3. The CDR3 extends over 13 amino acids. CDR1 and CDR2 from the germline V gene are LNHDA and SQIVND (reference sequence). The whole variable domain, filled in from reference TRBV19 and TRBJ2-7, reads DGGITQSPKYLFRKEGQNVTLSCEQNLNHDAMYWYRQDPGQGLRLIYYSQIVNDFQKGDIAEGYSVSREKKESFPLTVTSAQKNPTAFYLCASMGTVSYEQYFGPGTRLTVT.

In nucleotides, the CDR3 is TGTGCCAGCACCAATGGTGGGCACACATCAGATACGCAGTATTTT. This gives the protein CASTNGGHTSDTQYF. This sequence joins TRBV5-8 and TRBJ2-3, with D uncertain. Germline V CDR1 and CDR2: SGHTS, YDEGEE. Trimming left V 6 bases short and J 4 bases short, with 18 bases between. The CDR3 has 15 amino acids.

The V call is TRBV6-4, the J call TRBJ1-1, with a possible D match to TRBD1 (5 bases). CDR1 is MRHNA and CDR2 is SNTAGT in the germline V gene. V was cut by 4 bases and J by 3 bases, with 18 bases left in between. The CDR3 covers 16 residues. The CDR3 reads CASSAGGHRGDTEAFF. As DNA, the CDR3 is TGTGCCAGCAGTGCTGGAGGACACCGGGGGGACACTGAAGCTTTCTTT.

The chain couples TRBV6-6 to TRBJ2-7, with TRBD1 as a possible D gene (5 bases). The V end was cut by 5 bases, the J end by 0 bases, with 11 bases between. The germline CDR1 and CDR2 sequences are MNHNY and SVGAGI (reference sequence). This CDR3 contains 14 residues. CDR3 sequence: CASSTPRDSYEQYF. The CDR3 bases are TGTGCCAGCAGTACCCCCAGGGACTCCTACGAGCAGTACTTC.

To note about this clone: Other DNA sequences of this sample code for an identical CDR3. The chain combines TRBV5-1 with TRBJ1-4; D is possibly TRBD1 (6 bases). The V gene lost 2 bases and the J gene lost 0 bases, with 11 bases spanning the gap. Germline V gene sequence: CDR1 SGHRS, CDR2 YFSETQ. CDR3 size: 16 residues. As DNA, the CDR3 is TGCGCCAGCAGCTTAACGGGGGCCGCAACTAATGAAAAACTGTTTTTT. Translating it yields CASSLTGAATNEKLFF.

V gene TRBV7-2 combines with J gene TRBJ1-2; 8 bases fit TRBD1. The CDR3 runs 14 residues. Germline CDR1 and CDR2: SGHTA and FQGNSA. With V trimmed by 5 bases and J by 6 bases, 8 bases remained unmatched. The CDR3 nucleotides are TGTGCCAGCAGCGTACGGACAGGGTCGAATGGCTACACCTTC. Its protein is CASSVRTGSNGYTF.

The CDR3 nucleotides are TGTGCCAGCAGTTTCCACGAAATCTATAATTCACCCCTCCACTTT. It yields the protein CASSFHEIYNSPLHF. The genes are TRBV6-6 and TRBJ1-6; unclear D gene. The CDR3 is 15 amino acids. Germline-derived CDR1 and CDR2 are MNHNY and SVGAGI (reference sequence). The germline V and J ends were trimmed by 4 bases and 3 bases, with 10 bases remaining between them.

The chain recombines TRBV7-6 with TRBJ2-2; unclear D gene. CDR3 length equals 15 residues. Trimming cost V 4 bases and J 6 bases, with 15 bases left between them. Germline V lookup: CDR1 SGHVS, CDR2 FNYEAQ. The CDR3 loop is CASSWVGSTSGELFF. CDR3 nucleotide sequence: TGTGCCAGCAGCTGGGTGGGCAGTACCTCCGGGGAGCTGTTTTTT.

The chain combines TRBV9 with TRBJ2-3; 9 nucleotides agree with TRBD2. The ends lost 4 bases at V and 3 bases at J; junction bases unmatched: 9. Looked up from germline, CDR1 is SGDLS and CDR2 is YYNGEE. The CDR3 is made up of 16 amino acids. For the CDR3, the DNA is TGTGCCAGCAGCTTACTTAGCGGGAGTATAACAGATACGCAGTATTTT. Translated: CASSLLSGSITDTQYF.

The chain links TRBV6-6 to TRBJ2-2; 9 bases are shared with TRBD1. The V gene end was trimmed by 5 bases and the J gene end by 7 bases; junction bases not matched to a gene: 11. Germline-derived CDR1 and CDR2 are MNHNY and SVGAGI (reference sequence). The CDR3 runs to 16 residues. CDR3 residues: CASSATRQGGSGELFF. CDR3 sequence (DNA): TGTGCCAGCAGTGCCACCCGACAGGGGGGCAGCGGGGAGCTGTTTTTT.

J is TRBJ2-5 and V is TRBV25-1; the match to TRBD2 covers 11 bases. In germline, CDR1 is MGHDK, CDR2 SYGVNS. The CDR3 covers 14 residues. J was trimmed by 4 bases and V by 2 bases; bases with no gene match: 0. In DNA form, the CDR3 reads TGTGCCAGCAGTGAAGGACTAGCGGGAGAGACCCAGTACTTC. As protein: CASSEGLAGETQYF. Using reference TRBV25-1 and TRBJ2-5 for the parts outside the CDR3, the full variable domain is EADIYQTPRYLVIGTGKKITLECSQTMGHDKMYWYQQDPGMELHLIHYSYGVNSTEKGDLSSESTVSRIRTEHFPLTLESARPSHTSQYLCASSEGLAGETQYFGPGTRLLVL.

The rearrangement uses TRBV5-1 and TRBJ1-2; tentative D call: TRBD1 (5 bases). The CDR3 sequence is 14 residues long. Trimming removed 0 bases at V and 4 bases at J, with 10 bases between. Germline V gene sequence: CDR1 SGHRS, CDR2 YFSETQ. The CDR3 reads CASSLAGSAYGYTF. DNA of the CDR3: TGCGCCAGCAGCTTGGCAGGGTCGGCCTATGGCTACACCTTC.

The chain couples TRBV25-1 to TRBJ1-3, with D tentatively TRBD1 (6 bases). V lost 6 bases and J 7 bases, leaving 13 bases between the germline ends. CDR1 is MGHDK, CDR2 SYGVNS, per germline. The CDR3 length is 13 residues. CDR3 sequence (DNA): TGTGCCAGCAGACCGACAGGCGGGAACACCATATATTTT. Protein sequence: CASRPTGGNTIYF. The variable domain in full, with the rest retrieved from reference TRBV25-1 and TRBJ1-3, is EADIYQTPRYLVIGTGKKITLECSQTMGHDKMYWYQQDPGMELHLIHYSYGVNSTEKGDLSSESTVSRIRTEHFPLTLESARPSHTSQYLCASRPTGGNTIYFGEGSWLTVV.

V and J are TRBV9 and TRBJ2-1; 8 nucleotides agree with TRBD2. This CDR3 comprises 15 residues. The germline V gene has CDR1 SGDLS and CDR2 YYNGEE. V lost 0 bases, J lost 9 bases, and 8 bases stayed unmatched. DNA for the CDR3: TGTGCCAGCAGCGTAGACAGCGGGAGCTTTAGTGAGCAGTTCTTC. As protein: CASSVDSGSFSEQFF.

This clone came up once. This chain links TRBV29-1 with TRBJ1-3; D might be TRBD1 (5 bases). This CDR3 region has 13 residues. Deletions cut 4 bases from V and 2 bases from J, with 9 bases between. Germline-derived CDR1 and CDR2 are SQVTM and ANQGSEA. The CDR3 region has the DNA TGCAGCGTTGGTCTAGGGGCTGGAAACACCATATATTTT. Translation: CSVGLGAGNTIYF.

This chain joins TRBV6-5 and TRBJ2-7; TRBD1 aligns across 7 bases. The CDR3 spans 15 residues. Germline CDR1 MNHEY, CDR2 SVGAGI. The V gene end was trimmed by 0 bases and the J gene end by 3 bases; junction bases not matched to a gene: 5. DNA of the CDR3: TGTGCCAGCAGTTACTCAGTAGGGGGCGGCTACGAGCAGTACTTC. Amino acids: CASSYSVGGGYEQYF.